This TCR beta chain stems from a study of blood T cells in healthy people across ages. The use of a sample-barcoded 5' primer and a J-beta primer mix characterized a second PCR of 7 to 11 cycles. Per sample, CDR3-containing paired-end reads numbered at least 2.5 million. TCRdb reprocessed the 5' RACE reads via MiXCR and lists one record per CDR3 protein. The table lists roughly 1,000,000 distinct CDR3 sequences, less than 25% of them singletons. Germline V lookup: CDR1 MGHRA, CDR2 YSYEKL. The CDR3 extends over 17 amino acids. The data were also submitted as part of a second study, on T cells of mothers and their children. That source notes: Per mother, over 10 million TCR beta CDR3 reads were obtained; per child, about 3 million.

The chain links TRBV4-1 to TRBJ2-5; a weak D match, TRBD1 (6 bases). The last part of the DNA fits TRBJ2-1 better; the J call may be wrong. The material sequenced was blood. The receptor's source is a girl aged 2 to 10 in good health. The CDR3 DNA is TGCGCCAGCAGCCAAGGCCTCCCTGGGACACTTCACAATGAGCAGTTCTTC. Translating gives CASSQGLPGTLHNEQFF.